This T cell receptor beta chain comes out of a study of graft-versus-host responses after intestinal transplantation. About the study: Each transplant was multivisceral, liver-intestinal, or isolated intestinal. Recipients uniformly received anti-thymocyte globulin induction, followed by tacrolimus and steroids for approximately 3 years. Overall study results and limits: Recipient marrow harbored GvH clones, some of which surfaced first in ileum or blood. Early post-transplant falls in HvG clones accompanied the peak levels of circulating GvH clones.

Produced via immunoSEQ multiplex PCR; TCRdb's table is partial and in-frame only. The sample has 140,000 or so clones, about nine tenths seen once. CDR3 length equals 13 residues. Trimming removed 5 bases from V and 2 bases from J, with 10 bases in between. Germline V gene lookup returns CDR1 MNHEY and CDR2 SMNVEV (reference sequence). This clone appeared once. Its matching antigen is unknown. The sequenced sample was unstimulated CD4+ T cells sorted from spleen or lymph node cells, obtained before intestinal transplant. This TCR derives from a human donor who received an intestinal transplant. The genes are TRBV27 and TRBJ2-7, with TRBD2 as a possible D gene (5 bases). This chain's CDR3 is CASSPLGAYEQYF. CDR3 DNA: TGTGCCAGCAGTCCCCTCGGGGCCTACGAGCAGTACTTC.